The T cell receptor (beta chain) under discussion was sequenced for a study of CD8 T cells in Susac syndrome. In this sample, this clonotype turned up once. Random-hexamer reverse transcription was applied to roughly 0.45 to 1 ug RNA. TCRdb itself ran the immunoSEQ multiplex PCR reads through MiXCR, one entry per CDR3 protein. The table shows about 170,000 distinct CDR3 sequences, with around 95% occurring only once. This CDR3 is 17 amino acids long. Looked up from germline, CDR1 is SGDLS and CDR2 is YYNGEE. V shed 0 bases, J shed 0 bases, and the junction held 7 bases outside the gene matches. Sequencing was performed on CD4+ T cells from PBMCs. The rearrangement joins TRBV9 to TRBJ2-3; 7 bases fit TRBD2. The sequence was collected from a human donor with Susac syndrome. The DNA for the CDR3 is TGTGCCAGCAGCGTAGGGGGGGGAACAACTAGCACAGATACGCAGTATTTT. As protein: CASSVGGGTTSTDTQYF.